The 2 T cell receptor beta chains below were found in one sample sequenced in a study of OX40 agonist ivuxolimab in advanced cancers. Profiled with immunoSEQ multiplex PCR; TCRdb holds only in-frame clones, not every one. In the table there are about 52,000 clones, over 80% of which are singletons. The sample consisted of CD4+ or CD8+ T cells sorted from blood, taken in a trial of the OX40 agonist ivuxolimab. These receptor sequences come from an adult with an advanced solid tumor such as melanoma, head and neck, liver or kidney cancer.

By sample fraction, this clone is medium-sized. The rearrangement joins TRBV15 to TRBJ1-3; D unclear. The CDR3 has 13 amino acids. Germline V gene sequence: CDR1 LNHNV, CDR2 YYDKDF (reference sequence). V lost 0 bases, J lost 5 bases, and 5 bases lay in between. The DNA for the CDR3 is TGTGCCACCAGCAGAGATTGGCGAAACACCATATATTTT. This gives the protein CATSRDWRNTIYF.

Remarks on this clone: At the DNA level, this CDR3 is encoded by other sequences in the same sample as well. The CDR3 protein is CSARGLGEQYF. The DNA for the CDR3 is TGCAGTGCTAGAGGCCTAGGGGAGCAGTACTTC. J is TRBJ2-7 and V is TRBV20-1; D remains unclear. Germline loops: CDR1 DFQATT, CDR2 SNEGSKA (reference sequence). The CDR3 is made up of 11 amino acids. Trimming took 1 base from V and 7 from J, leaving 8 bases between them.